The 10 T cell receptor beta chains listed next were all sequenced from one sample in a study of T-cell reconstitution after alpha-beta-depleted transplantation in children. Molecular barcoding with unique molecular identifiers was used for the TCRbeta library. TCRdb ran MiXCR on the PCR reads and lists one entry per CDR3 protein. This table holds approximately 47,000 distinct CDR3 sequences, about 50% found once. Sequenced material: peripheral blood, taken before TCRalphabeta/CD19-depleted stem cell transplant. These receptors were taken from a boy in the first two years of life with SCID, due to receive a stem cell transplant.

The rearrangement links TRBV6-4 to TRBJ1-1; D is possibly TRBD1 (6 bases). This CDR3 is built from 14 residues. CDR1 and CDR2 (germline): MRHNA, SNTAGT. V was shortened by 4 bases and J by 4 bases, with 13 bases between the two germline ends. This CDR3 is CASSAQEGGTEAFF. The DNA of the CDR3 is TGTGCCAGCAGTGCTCAGGAGGGGGGCACTGAAGCTTTCTTT.

This clonotype appeared a few times. J is TRBJ2-3 and V is TRBV7-8; 9 bases are a match to TRBD2. This CDR3 is built from 19 residues. Per the germline V gene, CDR1 is SGHVS and CDR2 is FQNEAQ. The ends lost 1 base at V and 0 bases at J; junction bases unmatched: 11. Here the CDR3 reads CASSLGFPGAGGSTDTQYF. The CDR3 DNA is TGTGCCAGCAGCTTAGGATTCCCCGGAGCGGGGGGCAGCACAGATACGCAGTATTTT.

V usage is TRBV12-5 and J usage is TRBJ2-3; no definite D call. CDR1 is LGHNT, CDR2 FRNRAP, per germline. The length of the CDR3 is 13 residues. V was trimmed by 2 bases and J by 5 bases, leaving 8 bases between them. CDR3 DNA: TGTGCTAGTGGTTTGCCACCCGTAGATACGCAGTATTTT. As protein: CASGLPPVDTQYF.

V gene TRBV24-1 combines with J gene TRBJ2-1; D not resolved. The germline V gene has CDR1 KGHDR and CDR2 SFDVKD. The CDR3 is 11 residues long. Deletions cut 1 base from V and 6 bases from J, with 0 bases between. Written as DNA, the CDR3 is TGTGCCACCAGTGATTTCAATGAGCAGTTCTTC. Translated, it gives CATSDFNEQFF.

The V and J genes are TRBV5-5 and TRBJ2-7, with 9 nucleotides matching TRBD1. V shed 1 base and J 0 bases; nucleotides not matched to a gene: 8. CDR1 SGHKS and CDR2 YYEKEE come from the germline V gene (reference sequence). The CDR3 has 17 amino acids. DNA of the CDR3: TGTGCCAGCAGCTTGCCTCCCGGACAGGGGATCTCCTACGAGCAGTACTTC. Amino acid sequence: CASSLPPGQGISYEQYF.

This clonotype has a handful of counts. The V gene is TRBV12-3 or TRBV12-4, the J gene TRBJ2-7; 12 bases agree with TRBD1. The CDR3 consists of 15 residues. After removal of 4 bases from V and 9 bases from J, the junction contained 10 bases not matched to a gene. Here the CDR3 reads CASSSPGTGGRVQYF. Written as DNA, the CDR3 is TGTGCCAGCAGTTCCCCCGGGACAGGGGGCCGGGTGCAGTACTTC.

V gene TRBV20-1 combines with J gene TRBJ1-5; D uncertain. Trimming took 0 bases from V and 1 from J, leaving 13 bases between them. CDR3 length: 16 residues. CDR1 is DFQATT, CDR2 SNEGSKA, per germline (reference sequence). The CDR3 DNA reads TGCAGTGCTAGAGATGATCGGGCCCGCAGCAATCAGCCCCAGCATTTT. Encoded protein: CSARDDRARSNQPQHF.

This clonotype was seen more than once but under ten times. The chain uses TRBV10-3 and TRBJ2-7; TRBD1 or TRBD2 may be the D gene (5 bases each). V was trimmed by 6 bases and J by 2 bases, leaving 14 bases between them. This CDR3 spans 14 amino acids. Germline V gives CDR1 ENHRY, CDR2 SYGVKD. The chain's CDR3 is CAIRPGSSTYEQYF. CDR3 DNA: TGTGCCATCAGGCCAGGGAGCTCAACCTACGAGCAGTACTTC.

V is TRBV20-1 and J is TRBJ2-7; possibly TRBD1 for D (6 bases). CDR3 size: 14 residues. CDR1 and CDR2 (germline): DFQATT, SNEGSKA (reference sequence). Deletions cut 6 bases from V and 0 bases from J, with 15 bases between. The CDR3 here is CSARGGALSYEQYF. CDR3 in DNA: TGCAGTGCCAGGGGTGGGGCGCTCTCCTACGAGCAGTACTTC.

This clonotype was picked up one time. The V gene is TRBV7-2, the J gene TRBJ2-3, with 7 bases aligning to TRBD1. V lost 5 bases, J lost 4 bases, and 6 bases stayed unmatched. The CDR3 covers 14 residues. CDR1 is SGHTA, CDR2 FQGNSA, per germline. The CDR3 sequence: CASSPDRAADTQYF. The CDR3 DNA sequence: TGTGCCAGCAGCCCCGACAGGGCTGCAGATACGCAGTATTTT. Full variable domain (remainder filled in from reference TRBV7-2 and TRBJ2-3): GAGVSQSPSNKVTEKGKDVELRCDPISGHTALYWYRQSLGQGLEFLIYFQGNSAPDKSGLPSDRFSAERTGGSVSTLTIQRTQQEDSAVYLCASSPDRAADTQYFGPGTRLTVL.